This TCR beta chain was identified in a study of blood T cell repertoires in COVID-19. There are 18 residues in the CDR3. V was shortened by 0 bases and J by 0 bases, with 12 bases between the two germline ends. Germline V lookup: CDR1 SGHAT, CDR2 FQDESV (reference sequence). Profiled with immunoSEQ multiplex PCR; TCRdb holds only in-frame clones, not every one. This sample has 40,000 to 50,000 clones, with 70% to 90% found just once. The specimen sequenced was peripheral blood. This clonotype originated in a man aged 35-49 years with active COVID-19. The chain employs TRBV11-1 and TRBJ2-6; D not resolved. This chain's CDR3 is CASSLAGQPRSGANVLTF. CDR3 DNA sequence: TGTGCCAGCAGCTTAGCGGGCCAGCCCCGCTCTGGGGCCAACGTCCTGACTTTC.